These T cell receptor beta chains were read from a single sample in a study of T cell therapy after organ transplantation. Their target antigens are unknown. Only in-frame clones appear in the TCRdb table, and some are missing; sequencing was by immunoSEQ multiplex PCR. The sample lists 20,000 or so clones; around 80% were seen once. Specimen: CD8+ T cells from blood, collected after autologous CMV-specific T cell therapy. These receptors were obtained from a human patient who had received a solid organ transplant and had CMV disease. Some T cells may have originated in the graft donor. Both conserved end residues are trimmed from each CDR3. D genes are given only for firm matches.

v_call	d_call	j_call	cdr3_aa
TRBV14	-	TRBJ2-3	ASSQLHTDTQY
TRBV13	TRBD1	TRBJ2-5	ASSSVQGADQETQY
TRBV4-2	TRBD1	TRBJ2-7	ASSQGQGADEQY
TRBV2	-	TRBJ2-6	ASSEYGANVLT
TRBV2	-	TRBJ2-7	ASSERYYEQY
TRBV5-4	-	TRBJ2-2	ASSLAGVNTGELF
TRBV5-1	-	TRBJ2-5	ASSLAFDYLRETQY
TRBV27	-	TRBJ1-2	ASSLSPGTRGYT
TRBV28	-	TRBJ1-1	ASSSASLKNTEAF
TRBV14	-	TRBJ2-7	ASSQAAMGLWGNEQY
TRBV2	TRBD1	TRBJ1-6	ASKSTGGSYNSPLH
TRBV10-3	-	TRBJ1-3	AIRAGDRSGNTIY
TRBV27	-	TRBJ2-1	ASSLFVAGETYNEQF
TRBV5-6	-	TRBJ1-1	ASSFDLMNTEAF
TRBV4-1	TRBD2	TRBJ2-1	ASSQLIWRGGVSYNEQF
TRBV10-3	TRBD2	TRBJ2-2	AISRTSGKTGELF
TRBV6-5	-	TRBJ1-2	ASSYSRTFAYGYT
TRBV25-1	-	TRBJ2-7	ASSVRVSYEQY
TRBV7-9	-	TRBJ2-3	ASSLETDTQY
TRBV30	-	TRBJ1-1	AWSVTRNTEAF
TRBV27	-	TRBJ2-5	ASSLLAPGGFGETQY
TRBV5-6	-	TRBJ2-7	ASSFASPDYEQY
TRBV7-9	TRBD1	TRBJ1-1	ASSDKPQGRAF
TRBV6-6	-	TRBJ1-2	ASSFEGENYGYT
TRBV5-1	TRBD1	TRBJ2-1	ASSPEGTDYNEQF
TRBV10-2	-	TRBJ2-1	ASSDAVRF
TRBV30	TRBD1	TRBJ1-1	AWSTATGNAF
TRBV5-1	TRBD1	TRBJ1-4	ASSLAPHRGRGTNEKLF
TRBV5-1	-	TRBJ2-7	ASSLETAALEQY
TRBV6-5	TRBD1	TRBJ1-2	ASRQGPNYGYT
TRBV25-1	-	TRBJ2-7	ASSEGLGSPSYEQY
TRBV29-1	-	TRBJ2-7	SVGNRAGHYEQY
TRBV25-1	-	TRBJ1-1	ASSEQGRDTEAF
TRBV2	TRBD1	TRBJ1-3	ASSEDRGGGNTIY
TRBV10-1	TRBD2	TRBJ2-5	ASSGKTSGETQY
TRBV29-1	TRBD1	TRBJ1-2	SADRGSYGYT
TRBV5-4	-	TRBJ1-2	ASTVPYLDGYT
TRBV5-1	-	TRBJ2-4	ASSQGRVAKNIQY
TRBV2	TRBD2	TRBJ2-1	ASSEALSGRADEQF
TRBV4-1	-	TRBJ1-2	ASSQELTSNYGYT
TRBV18	TRBD2	TRBJ2-1	ASSPPTSGRYNEQF
TRBV7-9	-	TRBJ1-1	ASSLVREKDTEAF
TRBV5-6	-	TRBJ1-3	ASSSGNSGNTIY
TRBV7-6	TRBD2	TRBJ2-3	ASSLGLVGVAGIADTQY
TRBV5-8	-	TRBJ2-1	ASSFIQDLYNEQF
TRBV4-3	-	TRBJ1-1	ASSHDGGISEAF
TRBV4-3	-	TRBJ1-1	ASSQEFGALLNTEAF
TRBV9	-	TRBJ1-6	ASSPDSYNSPLH
TRBV7-9	TRBD1	TRBJ1-2	ASSLGDRINYGYT
TRBV7-8	-	TRBJ2-7	ASSLVSGDYEQY
TRBV30	-	TRBJ2-3	AWSRAENLPSTDTQY
TRBV4-1	TRBD1	TRBJ2-7	ASSQEPPTGESYEQY
TRBV5-1	-	TRBJ2-1	ASSFTGSSYNEQF